The entry below gives a single T cell receptor (beta chain) sequence along with its context. What it binds is unknown. The data were produced by immunoSEQ multiplex PCR, yet TCRdb's version contains in-frame clones alone and is incomplete. The profile shows approximately 44,000 clones, around 78% of them singletons. The sample comes from a study of a mutant IDH1 vaccine in newly diagnosed glioma. Time point denoted: week 35, safety follow-up. Doses of 300 ug of mutant IDH1 20-mer peptide were given with topical imiquimod. Germline loops: CDR1 SGHTA, CDR2 FQGNSA. CDR3 length: 15 amino acids. V was cut by 2 bases and J by 3 bases, with 12 bases left in between.

The TCR sequence derives from a man in his forties with glioma. Sequences were derived from PBMCs, sampled from a glioma patient whose treatment included an IDH1 peptide vaccine. The genes are TRBV7-2 and TRBJ2-3; a weak D match, TRBD2 (7 bases). The CDR3 bases are TGTGCCAGCAGCTTAAGGGGGGGCCGGACAGATACGCAGTATTTT. It specifies CASSLRGGRTDTQYF.